Detailed here is one TCR beta chain. The data were obtained in a study of blood T cell repertoires in COVID-19. The assay was immunoSEQ multiplex PCR, and TCRdb's table has in-frame clones only and misses some. Of about 70,000 clones listed, 86% were seen once; the top ten hold more than 10%. The source material was peripheral blood. The TCR sequence derives from a human donor in a cohort sampled during active COVID-19.

The CDR3 loop is CASSQGLTPYEQYF. The CDR3 nucleotides are TGTGCCAGCAGCCAGGGTCTAACCCCCTACGAGCAGTACTTC. The rearrangement joins TRBV5-6 to TRBJ2-7, with a possible D match to TRBD1 (5 bases). From germline, CDR1 is SGHDT and CDR2 YYEEEE. This CDR3 is 14 amino acids long. Trimming pared 4 bases from V and 2 bases from J, leaving 13 bases between.